The T cell receptor beta chain under discussion was sequenced for a study of vaccination and CD4 T cells after COVID-19. Treatment in this sample: approximately 10-day PBMC culture with coronavirus spike peptide pools or control peptides (ViraFEST assay). Harvesting of the unexposed donor's CD4+ T cells predated the COVID-19 pandemic (2011-2018). T cells were expanded with peptide pools, and expanded clonotypes were identified by TCR sequencing. Researchers used the Oncomine TCR Beta short-read assay to sequence DNA from cultured CD4+ T cells. MiXCR, applied by TCRdb to the PCR reads, yields one record per CDR3 protein. The profile shows more than 6,500 distinct CDR3 sequences, around a third of them singletons. About this clonotype itself: Its antigen is not identified.

This CDR3 spans 13 amino acids. The germline gives CDR1 SQVTM, CDR2 ANQGSEA. Trimming took off 4 bases at V and 3 bases at J, with 12 bases between the two ends. The chain carries TRBV29-1 and TRBJ1-1, with D possibly matching TRBD1 (6 bases). Material for sequencing was CD4+ T cells from blood, cultured in vitro. This TCR was sampled from a human donor in good health. The CDR3 region is CSVVGQDYTEAFF. The CDR3 nucleotides read TGCAGCGTTGTGGGACAAGATTACACTGAAGCTTTCTTT.